The sequence of this T cell receptor (beta chain) was determined in a study of T-cell reconstitution after alpha-beta-depleted transplantation in children. Study-wide results and limits: Several hundred expanded graft clones reportedly were the source of alpha-beta T cells about two months after transplant. In some patients, recipient T cells and intrathymic progenitors surviving conditioning explained high day-60 diversity.

Turning to this clonotype: Its antigen remains unidentified.

Germline V gives CDR1 SGHDT, CDR2 YYEEEE. The V end was cut by 3 bases, the J end by 4 bases, with 9 bases between. The CDR3 has 13 amino acids. TCRbeta library construction was performed incorporating unique molecular identifiers. TCRdb re-called the PCR reads with MiXCR, one entry per CDR3 protein. This table has 45,000 to 50,000 distinct CDR3 sequences, 40% to 60% appearing once. The chain couples TRBV5-6 to TRBJ2-3; D is undetermined. The specimen comprised peripheral blood, sampled before TCRalphabeta/CD19-depleted stem cell transplant. This receptor was obtained from a boy in the first two years of life with SCID, due to receive a stem cell transplant. CDR3 residues: CASSSRVPDTQYF. The CDR3 DNA follows: TGTGCCAGCAGCTCACGGGTCCCAGATACGCAGTATTTT.